This TCR beta chain is drawn from a study of control samples from healthy donors and cancer patients (dated by TCRdb to the early 2020s). Library generation was performed with the immunoSEQ multiplex PCR assay. In TCRdb, the immuneACCESS table is reduced to in-frame sequences with V and J assigned. These tables do not hold every clone; where another copy was compared, an unresolved V gene accounts for under half, and the others remain unexplained. This sample gives 150,000 to 200,000 clones in total; more than 85% of them show up just once. The ten largest clones take up 2% to 2.5% of the sample. Per the germline V gene, MDHEN is the CDR1 and SYDVKM is the CDR2. From the cysteine up to the phenylalanine, the CDR3 has a length of 16 residues. The sequence is cut down to CDR3 DNA, 48 bases in frame from base 1. V and J are truncated by 3 bases and 5 bases respectively, leaving an intervening sequence of 17 bases.

Worth noting for this clone: The antigen it recognizes is unknown. Base qualities are missing; no much larger clone stands one base away.

Sequencing was performed on blood. This clonotype originated in a woman between 40 and 55 years old in good health. This receptor chain uses TRBV28 and TRBJ2-1; TRBD2 is a possible D gene, resting on 7 matching bases. The CDR3 corresponds to CASSFSGGLVDNEQFF. The sequenced DNA is TGTGCCAGCAGTTTTTCCGGGGGGCTCGTGGACAATGAGCAGTTCTTC.